A single sample is the source of the 15 T cell receptor beta chains below, sequenced in a study of blood T cell repertoires in COVID-19. The data were produced by immunoSEQ multiplex PCR, yet TCRdb's version contains in-frame clones alone and is incomplete. This sample has 350,000 to 500,000 clones, with about 87% found just once. Sequencing input: peripheral blood. These receptors were collected from a young man with COVID-19, enrolled during active disease.

The genes are TRBV27 and TRBJ1-6; TRBD1 is a possible D gene (5 bases). Trimming pared 1 base from V and 6 bases from J, leaving 13 bases between. Germline values: CDR1 MNHEY, CDR2 SMNVEV (reference sequence). The CDR3 spans 16 residues. This chain's CDR3 is CASSLWAGGGNSPLHF. CDR3 DNA sequence: TGTGCCAGCAGTTTATGGGCCGGGGGTGGTAATTCACCCCTCCACTTT.

This chain connects TRBV9 to TRBJ1-6; no definite D call. CDR3 length equals 14 residues. The V end was cut by 0 bases, the J end by 6 bases, with 7 bases between. CDR1 is SGDLS, CDR2 YYNGEE, per germline. The CDR3, as DNA: TGTGCCAGCAGCGTAGATTACAGTAATTCACCCCTCCACTTT. Its translation is CASSVDYSNSPLHF.

The CDR3 nucleotides read TGTGCCAGTGGTAGTCCAGGGGTATCGGAGACCCAGTACTTC. Translation gives CASGSPGVSETQYF. The gene calls are TRBV19 and TRBJ2-5, with a weak D call TRBD1 (6 bases). The CDR3 covers 14 residues. Looked up from germline, CDR1 is LNHDA and CDR2 is SQIVND (reference sequence). The V end was cut by 8 bases, the J end by 5 bases, with 18 bases between. Together with reference TRBV19 and TRBJ2-5, the CDR3 gives the full variable domain: DGGITQSPKYLFRKEGQNVTLSCEQNLNHDAMYWYRQDPGQGLRLIYYSQIVNDFQKGDIAEGYSVSREKKESFPLTVTSAQKNPTAFYLCASGSPGVSETQYFGPGTRLLVL.

This chain uses TRBV7-8 with TRBJ2-7; D is unresolved. Germline assignment: CDR1 SGHVS and CDR2 FQNEAQ. V lost 4 bases and J 7 bases, leaving 14 bases between the germline ends. The CDR3 is 13 residues long. This CDR3 reads CASSSLAIWEQYF. The DNA for the CDR3 is TGTGCCAGCAGCTCCTTAGCCATCTGGGAGCAGTACTTC.

This chain connects TRBV4-2 to TRBJ2-1; 12 nucleotides match TRBD2. Germline CDR1 is LGHNA and CDR2 is YNFKEQ. With V trimmed by 0 bases and J by 4 bases, 4 bases remained unmatched. This CDR3 contains 17 residues. The CDR3 bases are TGTGCCAGCAGCCAAGATTGGACTAGCGGGGCTTACAATGAGCAGTTCTTC. Residues: CASSQDWTSGAYNEQFF.

This rearrangement joins TRBV6-6 to TRBJ2-3; 9 bases line up with TRBD1. The CDR3 totals 19 residues. Per germline, CDR1 MNHNY and CDR2 SVGAGI (reference sequence). V trimming: 6 bases; J trimming: 1 base; junction bases outside the gene matches: 17. The CDR3 coding sequence is TGTGCCAGCAGACGAACGGGACAGGGAGTTGGTAGTCGCACAGATACGCAGTATTTT. This codes for CASRRTGQGVGSRTDTQYF.

J is TRBJ1-3 and V is TRBV23-1; TRBD1 might be the D (5 bases). TRBV23-1 belongs to the ORF category, with a function that is uncertain. With 8 bases removed from V and 4 bases from J, the gap between germline ends came to 27 bases. The CDR3 loop spans 18 amino acids. This CDR3 is CASPRQGGTTLGGNTIYF. The CDR3 nucleotides are TGCGCCAGCCCACGGCAAGGCGGGACTACTTTAGGGGGAAACACCATATATTTT.

The chain links TRBV18 to TRBJ1-1, with D perhaps matching TRBD1 (6 bases). V was shortened by 4 bases and J by 5 bases, with 11 bases between the two germline ends. The CDR3 sequence is 13 residues long. The V gene's germline CDR1 is KGHSH and CDR2 LQKENI. The CDR3, as DNA: TGTGCCAGCTCACAGGGGGAGATGACTGAAGCTTTCTTT. Translating it yields CASSQGEMTEAFF.

The chain carries TRBV28 and TRBJ2-2; D perhaps matches TRBD2 (5 bases). The germline V gene encodes CDR1 MDHEN and CDR2 SYDVKM. The CDR3 covers 13 residues. Trimming removed 10 bases from V and 0 bases from J, with 9 bases in between. CDR3 protein: CATIATNTGELFF. CDR3 sequence (DNA): TGTGCCACCATAGCGACGAACACCGGGGAGCTGTTTTTT.

The rearrangement uses TRBV24-1 and TRBJ2-3, with 7 bases identical to TRBD2. The V gene's germline CDR1 is KGHDR and CDR2 SFDVKD. The CDR3 loop spans 13 amino acids. V trimming: 8 bases; J trimming: 3 bases; junction bases outside the gene matches: 4. As DNA, the CDR3 is TGTGCCACCAATATGGGGGGGACAGATACGCAGTATTTT. Translating it yields CATNMGGTDTQYF.

The table lists this clone with a count of one. The sample contains more than one DNA sequence encoding this CDR3. The chain carries TRBV2 and TRBJ2-5; no clear D. V lost 6 bases, J lost 2 bases, and 7 bases lay in between. Germline V gives CDR1 SNHLY, CDR2 FYNNEI. The CDR3 has 12 amino acids. CDR3 nucleotides: TGTGCCAGCAGGAGGCAACAAGAGACCCAGTACTTC. Translating it yields CASRRQQETQYF.

The gene calls are TRBV25-1 and TRBJ2-5, with D unresolved. Germline CDR1 MGHDK, CDR2 SYGVNS. This CDR3 has 15 amino acids. Trimming cost V 1 base and J 1 base, with 10 bases left between them. This chain's CDR3 is CASSELEYLQETQYF. DNA for the CDR3: TGTGCCAGCAGTGAATTAGAATATCTCCAAGAGACCCAGTACTTC.

The chain couples TRBV5-4 to TRBJ2-4; unclear D gene. The CDR3 runs to 15 residues. Germline CDR1 reads SGHNT; CDR2 reads YYREEE (reference sequence). The V end lost 4 bases, the J end lost 4 bases, and 15 bases lay between the germline ends. Here the CDR3 reads CASSPRDSLKNIQYF. The CDR3 coding sequence is TGTGCCAGCAGCCCTCGAGACTCCCTAAAAAACATTCAGTACTTC.

The chain joins TRBV2 to TRBJ2-3, with a weak D call TRBD2 (5 bases). The CDR3 contains 14 residues. V was pared by 6 bases and J by 0 bases, with 10 bases between. Germline CDR1 SNHLY, CDR2 FYNNEI. The CDR3 DNA sequence: TGTGCCAGCAGAGTTAGCGCAAGCACAGATACGCAGTATTTT. Its translation is CASRVSASTDTQYF.

This chain uses TRBV27 with TRBJ2-1, with D perhaps matching TRBD2 (6 bases). V lost 5 bases, J lost 7 bases, and 18 bases lay in between. The CDR3 is made up of 15 amino acids. Germline-derived CDR1 and CDR2 are MNHEY and SMNVEV (reference sequence). The CDR3 nucleotides are TGTGCCAGCAGTCCGCGGGAACCTACGATAAATGAGCAGTTCTTC. Its translation is CASSPREPTINEQFF.